This is a list of T cell receptor beta chains from one sample in a study of blood T cell repertoires in COVID-19. The assay was immunoSEQ multiplex PCR, and TCRdb's table has in-frame clones only and misses some. This sample carries 130,000 to 150,000 clones, around 80% of them seen once, and the ten largest clones take around 13%. The sample consisted of peripheral blood. The receptors stem from a man aged 55 to 70 with active or convalescent COVID-19. Each CDR3 is given with its conserved first and last residue. A D gene is named only where the DNA matches it firmly. Clone size is given for some rows only: seen once, a few or many times, or a class if the clone is expanded.

>TRBJ2-1|TRBD1|TRBV9|.
TGTGCCAGCAGCGACCGAACAGGGGGGTACAATGAGCAGTTCTTC
CASSDRTGGYNEQFF
>TRBJ2-6|.|TRBV5-1|.
TGCGCCAGCAGGGCTGTGATCTCTGGGGCCAACGTCCTGACTTTC
CASRAVISGANVLTF
>TRBJ2-3|.|TRBV23-1|.
TGCGCCAGCAGTCTCAGGACAGATACGCAGTATTTT
CASSLRTDTQYF
>TRBJ2-6|TRBD1|TRBV7-3|.
TGTGCCAGCAGCTCGCCCGGGACAGCTGGGGCCAACGTCCTGACTTTC
CASSSPGTAGANVLTF
>TRBJ1-2|.|TRBV9|.
TGTGCCAGCAGCGCGGGGGACGGTCTAAACTATGGCTACACCTTC
CASSAGDGLNYGYTF
>TRBJ1-4|TRBD1|TRBV25-1|.
TGTGCCAGCAGTCCAGCTTCGGGACAGGGGATCTCGGGGGAAAAACTGTTTTTT
CASSPASGQGISGEKLFF
>TRBJ1-5|.|TRBV6-5|.
TGTGCCAGCAGGCCTGACAGCCCCAATCAGCCCCAGCATTTT
CASRPDSPNQPQHF
>TRBJ1-2|.|TRBV9|.
TGTGCCAGCAGCGTAGAAGGGGGGGCTCGCTATGGCTACACCTTC
CASSVEGGARYGYTF
>TRBJ2-1|TRBD1|TRBV5-4|.
TGTGCCAGCAGCTGGGACAGGGGCAATGAGCAGTTCTTC
CASSWDRGNEQFF
>TRBJ2-2|TRBD1|TRBV14|.
TGTGCCAGCAGCCGGCTTCAGGGGGCGCGGAACACCGGGGAGCTGTTTTTT
CASSRLQGARNTGELFF
>TRBJ1-4|.|TRBV10-3|.
TGTGCCACCCGGGGGAATGAAAAACTGTTTTTT
CATRGNEKLFF
>TRBJ2-3|TRBD1|TRBV7-2|few
TGTGCCAGCAGTTATGGGACAGGGCAACGAAATACGCAGTATTTT
CASSYGTGQRNTQYF
>TRBJ2-3|TRBD1|TRBV2|.
TGTGCCAGCAGTGAATTGCGACAGGGAGGCACAGATACGCAGTATTTT
CASSELRQGGTDTQYF
>TRBJ1-4|.|TRBV7-2|.
TGTGCCAGCAGCCAACAGCCAAATGAAAAACTGTTTTTT
CASSQQPNEKLFF
>TRBJ2-1|TRBD2|TRBV4-1|.
TGCGCCAGCAGCCAAGAAGGGGACTACTCCTACAATGAGCAGTTCTTC
CASSQEGDYSYNEQFF
>TRBJ1-2|.|TRBV6-4|few
TGTGCCAGCAGTGACGGCAGAGCGGGCTACACCTTC
CASSDGRAGYTF
>TRBJ2-3|.|TRBV2|.
TGTGCCAGCAGTGAAGGCTCGACTCGCACAGATACGCAGTATTTT
CASSEGSTRTDTQYF
>TRBJ2-7|TRBD2|TRBV3-1/TRBV3-2|.
TGTGCCAGCAGCACTAAGACTAGCGGGGTCTCCTACGAGCAGTACTTC
CASSTKTSGVSYEQYF
>TRBJ1-1|TRBD1|TRBV5-4|.
TGTGCCAGCAGCCCTCGGACAGGGGTGACTGAAGCTTTCTTT
CASSPRTGVTEAFF
>TRBJ2-7|.|TRBV21-1|.
TGTGCCAGCCCGTTCGGACAGTGGTATCCCTACGAGCAGTACTTC
CASPFGQWYPYEQYF
>TRBJ1-1|TRBD1|TRBV3-1/TRBV3-2|.
TGTGCCAGCAGCTCGACAGGGTATACTGAAGCTTTCTTT
CASSSTGYTEAFF
>TRBJ2-1|TRBD1|TRBV27|once
TGTGCCAGCAGGCGACAGGGGGGGATGAATGAGCAGTTCTTC
CASRRQGGMNEQFF
>TRBJ2-7|TRBD2|TRBV6-6|.
TGTGCCAGCAGTAAGACGACTAGCGGGATTTCCTACGAGCAGTACTTC
CASSKTTSGISYEQYF
>TRBJ2-5|TRBD2|TRBV11-2|.
TGTGCCAGCAGCCCACAAGGACTAGCGGGAGGGCGCGAGACCCAGTACTTC
CASSPQGLAGGRETQYF
>TRBJ1-2|TRBD1|TRBV7-2|.
TGTGCCAGCAGCTTACAGGGGGCTTCTGGCTACACCTTC
CASSLQGASGYTF
>TRBJ1-1|.|TRBV3-1/TRBV3-2|.
TGTGCCAGCAGCTCTTTGCGGGGAACTGAAGCTTTCTTC
CASSSLRGTEAFF